This TCR beta chain originates from a study of radiotherapy plus CTLA-4 blockade in lung cancer listed by TCRdb under 2018. For the wider study: Among enrolled patients, approximately 18% had an objective response and approximately 30% reached disease control.

Library method: the immunoSEQ multiplex PCR assay. The clones in this table, taken by TCRdb from immuneACCESS, are in-frame only. Not every clone is retained; where verified, under half of the shortfall comes from an unresolved V gene, and the cause of the rest is unknown. This sample comprises 85,000 to 95,000 clones, 82% of them detected only once. About 25% of the sample rests with the top ten. Regarding this clone: The antigen it binds to is not known. Base-call qualities are not available, and no considerably larger clone is one nucleotide away.

The full study reports these points: After treatment with radiotherapy and ipilimumab, TCR clones that originated in tumors expanded in peripheral blood. The strongest predictors of response, as reported, were early dynamic changes in blood T cell clones along with a rise in serum interferon-beta after radiation.

The study tested focal radiation therapy combined with CTLA-4 blockade (ipilimumab) in patients with chemo-refractory metastatic non-small-cell lung cancer. This specimen was peripheral blood, taken from a patient treated with radiotherapy plus ipilimumab. This receptor was obtained from a human donor with non-small cell lung cancer that progressed on radiotherapy plus ipilimumab.

CDR3 protein: CASSPSLAGTYEQYF. In nucleotides, the sequence is TGTGCCAGCAGCCCATCACTAGCGGGGACCTACGAGCAGTACTTC. This chain joins TRBV11-2 to TRBJ2-7; 10 middle bases align to TRBD2. The CDR3 measures 15 amino acids from cysteine to phenylalanine. The read is trimmed to its CDR3 DNA, 45 bases read in frame from base 1. Based on the germline V gene, the CDR1 and CDR2 sequences are SGHAT and FQNNGV. V is trimmed back by 5 bases and J by 2 bases, and the junction contains 6 bases that no gene match accounts for.